The rows below give T cell receptor beta chains drawn from one sample of a study of cytomegalovirus exposure and HLA in healthy donors. TCRdb keeps only in-frame clones here, not all; method: immunoSEQ multiplex PCR. There are roughly 150,000 clones in the sample; 60% to 80% occur only once, and approximately 15% lies in the top ten. The specimen was PBMCs. Source of these receptors: a woman in her forties in good health and CMV-seronegative. Both conserved end residues are part of each CDR3. The order of the fields is V gene, D gene, J gene, clone size, CDR3 DNA, CDR3 protein. D genes are given only for firm matches. Only some rows state a clone size, as once, few, many or a class for expanded clones.

TRBV30,NA,TRBJ2-1,NA,TGTGCCTGGAGTGTAATGCGGGACAATGAGCAGTTCTTC,CAWSVMRDNEQFF
TRBV27,NA,TRBJ2-2,once,TGTGCCAGCACCCAAAGCCCCCGCGGCACCGGGGAGCTGTTTTTT,CASTQSPRGTGELFF
TRBV7-3,NA,TRBJ2-1,once,TGTGCCAGCAGCTCCTTAGGGAGGGAGCAGTTCTTC,CASSSLGREQFF
TRBV7-2,NA,TRBJ2-7,NA,TGTGCCAGCAGCTCATCAGGGATGGGCTACGAGCAGTACTTC,CASSSSGMGYEQYF
TRBV7-3,NA,TRBJ1-1,NA,TGTGCCAGCAGCTTAGAAGGCCCGGGCACTGAAGCTTTCTTT,CASSLEGPGTEAFF
TRBV27,NA,TRBJ2-7,few,TGTGCCAGCAGTTTTACCCCTTGGAAGGCGGGCGAGCAGTACTTC,CASSFTPWKAGEQYF
TRBV6-1,TRBD1,TRBJ2-7,NA,TGTGCCAGCAACCTGGGACAGGCGAGCGACGAGCAGTACTTC,CASNLGQASDEQYF
TRBV28,NA,TRBJ1-2,NA,TGTGCCAGCAGTTTTGAGAGGTATGGCTACACCTTC,CASSFERYGYTF
TRBV19,NA,TRBJ1-5,NA,TGTGCCAAACAGGGTTATGGGCCCCAGCATTTT,CAKQGYGPQHF
TRBV6-1,NA,TRBJ1-1,NA,TGTGCCAGCAGTGCGGGGAACACTGAAGCTTTCTTT,CASSAGNTEAFF
TRBV5-4,TRBD1,TRBJ1-2,NA,TGTGCCAGCAGCCGCGGACAGGCGGGTGGCTACACCTTC,CASSRGQAGGYTF